These 16 T cell receptor beta chains came from one sample sequenced in a study of metastatic and nonmetastatic thyroid tumors. TCRdb reprocessed the PCR reads via MiXCR. The data contain tens of thousands of clones, less than 20% of them singletons. All patients reached thyroid surgery having received no treatment beforehand. The sample was blood. These receptors all come from a female donor with papillary thyroid cancer or a benign thyroid nodule (not recorded which). Some clones in this sample may be carry-over from other donors' samples.

This clone came up many times. The gene calls are TRBV28 and TRBJ2-2; 11 nucleotides match TRBD1. The tail of the sequence fits TRBJ1-4 better, so the J call may be wrong. The CDR3 contains 12 residues. Germline V gene sequence: CDR1 MDHEN, CDR2 SYDVKM. CDR3 nucleotides: TGTGCCAGCTCGGACAGGGGGCGAAAACTGTTTTTT. Protein sequence: CASSDRGRKLFF.

The sample holds many counts of this clone. The chain is built from TRBV5-1 and TRBJ2-5; D gene ambiguous. Germline V gene data show CDR1 as SGHRS and CDR2 as YFSETQ. The CDR3 length is 13 residues. V lost 6 bases to trimming and J lost 4 bases, with 13 bases between them. CDR3 protein: CASKPTLRETQYF. The CDR3 region has the DNA TGCGCCAGCAAGCCCACTCTCCGAGAGACCCAGTACTTC. Full variable domain (remainder filled in from reference TRBV5-1 and TRBJ2-5): KAGVTQTPRYLIKTRGQQVTLSCSPISGHRSVSWYQQTPGQGLQFLFEYFSETQRNKGNFPGRFSGRQFSNSRSEMNVSTLELGDSALYLCASKPTLRETQYFGPGTRLLVL.

The chain combines TRBV20-1 with TRBJ1-2, with 10 nucleotides matching TRBD1. The J segment lost 5 bases and the V segment lost 5 bases, leaving 2 bases of the junction unmatched. This CDR3 spans 12 amino acids. CDR1 DFQATT and CDR2 SNEGSKA come from the germline V gene (reference sequence). CDR3 sequence: CSAWDRGYGYTF. In DNA, the CDR3 is TGCAGTGCTTGGGACAGGGGATATGGCTACACCTTC.

This clone was detected ten times or more. The V gene is TRBV5-4, the J gene TRBJ2-7; D unresolved. V was clipped by 0 bases and J by 0 bases, with 10 bases between them. Looked up from germline, CDR1 is SGHNT and CDR2 is YYREEE (reference sequence). The CDR3 runs to 15 residues. The DNA of the CDR3 is TGTGCCAGCAGCTTGGGAAGCTCCAGCTCCTACGAGCAGTACTTC. It translates to CASSLGSSSSYEQYF.

This clone has at least ten counts. The chain carries TRBV5-1 and TRBJ2-1; no clear D. Germline CDR1 is SGHRS and CDR2 is YFSETQ. This CDR3 has 12 residues. The V gene lost 4 bases and the J gene lost 8 bases, with 10 bases spanning the gap. The DNA of the CDR3 is TGCGCCAGCAGCATACCTGGAGATGAGCAGTTCTTC. Its protein is CASSIPGDEQFF.

In DNA, the CDR3 is TGTGCCAGTAGTAAACTAGTTAGGGCTCACGAGCAGTACTTC. This encodes CASSKLVRAHEQYF. This chain connects TRBV19 to TRBJ2-7; D may be TRBD2 (5 bases). Germline CDR1 is LNHDA and CDR2 is SQIVND (reference sequence). Trimming cost V 4 bases and J 5 bases, with 15 bases left between them. This CDR3 has 14 residues.

This clone was observed many times. The chain joins TRBV19 to TRBJ2-1, with D tentatively TRBD2 (5 bases). The CDR3 is made up of 14 amino acids. In germline, CDR1 is LNHDA, CDR2 SQIVND (reference sequence). V lost 7 bases and J 3 bases, leaving 13 bases between the germline ends. This CDR3 reads CASKNTGVYNEQFF. CDR3 in DNA: TGTGCCAGTAAGAACACCGGGGTCTACAATGAGCAGTTCTTC.

This clone rates as medium-sized. The chain is built from TRBV3-1 and TRBJ2-6; 9 nucleotides align to TRBD1. J lost 1 base, V lost 4 bases, and 11 bases had no gene match. From germline, CDR1 is LGHDT and CDR2 YNNKEL (reference sequence). This CDR3 region has 19 residues. The CDR3 loop reads CASSLLMTGGVSGANVLTF. CDR3 sequence (DNA): TGTGCCAGCAGCCTCCTCATGACAGGGGGGGTTTCTGGGGCCAACGTCCTGACTTTC.

By share of the sample, this clone is medium-sized. The chain has TRBV3-1 and TRBJ1-5; D not certain. V shed 0 bases and J shed 6 bases, with 6 bases lying between them. This CDR3 is 13 amino acids long. Germline CDR1 and CDR2: LGHDT and YNNKEL (reference sequence). The DNA for the CDR3 is TGTGCCAGCAGCCAAGATACAGTTCAGCCCCAGCATTTT. This codes for CASSQDTVQPQHF.

This clone showed up many times. The rearrangement links TRBV10-3 to TRBJ1-2; D unresolved. The CDR3 has 14 amino acids. Looked up from germline, CDR1 is ENHRY and CDR2 is SYGVKD. Deletions cut 2 bases from V and 2 bases from J, with 9 bases between. CDR3 in amino acids: CAISETDLNYGYTF. The CDR3, as DNA: TGTGCCATCAGTGAGACGGACCTAAACTATGGCTACACCTTC.

J is TRBJ2-7 and V is TRBV12-3 or TRBV12-4; D may correspond to TRBD1 or TRBD2 (5 bases each). The CDR3 contains 13 residues. V was pared by 0 bases and J by 6 bases, with 9 bases between. CDR3 sequence (DNA): TGTGCCAGCAGTTTAGCGGGACCGGGCGAGCAGTACTTC. This encodes CASSLAGPGEQYF.

In this sample, this clone turned up many times. The rearrangement uses TRBV2 and TRBJ2-5, with D possibly being TRBD1 or TRBD2 (5 bases each). CDR1 is SNHLY and CDR2 is FYNNEI in the germline V gene. The length of the CDR3 is 13 residues. Trimming left V 3 bases short and J 1 base short, with 6 bases between. The DNA for the CDR3 is TGTGCCAGCAGTGAGGGGACCCAAGAGACCCAGTACTTC. It yields the protein CASSEGTQETQYF.

In its sample, this clone was seen a few times. Relative to the germline gene, one junction end is altered; a read error may explain this. The J gene is TRBJ1-3, the V gene TRBV6-1, with D hard to call. The length of the CDR3 is 14 residues. Germline CDR1 MNHNS, CDR2 SASEGT. The CDR3 coding sequence is TGTGTCAGCCGAGGGAGCTCTTTTGGAAACACCATATATTTT. This gives the protein CVSRGSSFGNTIYF.

The chain has TRBV12-3 or TRBV12-4 and TRBJ2-7; maybe TRBD2 (5 bases). The germline V and J ends were trimmed by 5 bases and 6 bases, with 20 bases remaining between them. The CDR3 is made up of 15 amino acids. CDR3 nucleotides: TGTGCCAGCAGTCCCCGGCGGATACCTGGGAGCGAGCAGTACTTC. Protein product: CASSPRRIPGSEQYF.

Many counts were recorded for this clone. This rearrangement joins TRBV5-4 to TRBJ2-1; tentatively, D is TRBD2 (6 bases). V was clipped by 6 bases and J by 3 bases, with 10 bases between them. Germline V lookup: CDR1 SGHNT, CDR2 YYREEE (reference sequence). The CDR3 runs 13 residues. The CDR3 spells CASNRGLYNEQFF. For the CDR3, the DNA is TGTGCCAGCAACCGGGGACTCTACAATGAGCAGTTCTTC.

The table lists this clone with many counts. V and J are TRBV28 and TRBJ2-3, with D possibly TRBD2 on 6 matching bases. The CDR3 contains 13 residues. CDR1 is MDHEN and CDR2 is SYDVKM in the germline V gene. V gave up 3 bases and J gave up 4 bases, with 8 bases separating them. Here the CDR3 reads CASSFSGADTQYF. CDR3 DNA sequence: TGTGCCAGCAGTTTTTCGGGGGCAGATACGCAGTATTTT.